The 26 T cell receptor beta chains below were found in one sample sequenced in a study of patients and donors after allogeneic stem cell transplantation. Each CDR3 protein gets one entry after TCRdb re-called the RT-PCR reads with MiXCR. The sample lists 900,000 to 1,000,000 distinct CDR3 sequences, about 20% occurring once. The sequenced sample consisted of blood, either unsorted or a sorted T cell fraction (not recorded which). The receptors were gathered from a human donor who was either an allogeneic HSCT recipient or a stem cell or donor lymphocyte infusion donor (not recorded which). It is not recorded whose cells these are; they may come from a transplant donor.

This clonotype was picked up a small number of times. This chain links TRBV18 with TRBJ1-5; the D is unclear. The germline V gene encodes CDR1 KGHSH and CDR2 LQKENI. V was trimmed by 6 bases and J by 6 bases, leaving 18 bases between them. The CDR3 sequence is 15 residues long. The CDR3 DNA is TGTGCCAGCTCCGCGCGCGGATCTGCGAGTCAGCCCCAGCATTTT. Its translation is CASSARGSASQPQHF.

The chain couples TRBV19 to TRBJ1-1; D unresolved. CDR3 size: 14 residues. V was pared by 4 bases and J by 4 bases, with 13 bases between. Germline V gene data show CDR1 as LNHDA and CDR2 as SQIVND (reference sequence). The DNA of the CDR3 is TGTGCCAGTAGTAGCCGGGTCCGCAGCACTGAAGCTTTCTTT. Its protein is CASSSRVRSTEAFF.

The V gene is TRBV28, the J gene TRBJ2-1; the D gene is possibly TRBD2 (6 bases). V was trimmed by 5 bases and J by 8 bases, leaving 22 bases between them. The germline V gene encodes CDR1 MDHEN and CDR2 SYDVKM. This CDR3 is built from 16 residues. CDR3 coding DNA: TGTGCCAGCAGTGACCCCCGGGACTTCTACGGGGATGAGCAGTTCTTC. This translates into CASSDPRDFYGDEQFF.

The CDR3 reads CSARDAGTGSQPQHF. The DNA for the CDR3 is TGCAGTGCTAGAGATGCGGGAACAGGGAGTCAGCCCCAGCATTTT. The rearrangement joins TRBV20-1 to TRBJ1-5; tentatively, D is TRBD1 (6 bases). With 0 bases removed from V and 6 bases from J, the gap between germline ends came to 15 bases. CDR3 size: 15 residues. Germline CDR1 reads DFQATT; CDR2 reads SNEGSKA (reference sequence).

The sample holds a few counts of this clonotype. The V call is TRBV9, the J call TRBJ2-3; 7 nucleotides agree with TRBD2. The CDR3 has 15 amino acids. V was pared by 5 bases and J by 4 bases, with 10 bases of the junction left unmatched. Germline V gene sequence: CDR1 SGDLS, CDR2 YYNGEE. The CDR3 region has the DNA TGTGCCAGCAGTCCTAATGCGGGGGACGCAGATACGCAGTATTTT. Translation gives CASSPNAGDADTQYF.

The V and J genes are TRBV19 and TRBJ1-5; no clear D. Trimming took off 6 bases at V and 7 bases at J, with 16 bases between the two ends. The CDR3 length is 14 residues. Germline CDR1 LNHDA, CDR2 SQIVND (reference sequence). CDR3 nucleotides: TGTGCCAGTAGGCTAAAGGCAGGCGGGCAGCCCCAGCATTTT. This sequence encodes CASRLKAGGQPQHF.

V usage is TRBV27 and J usage is TRBJ1-1; 7 bases align to TRBD1. This CDR3 contains 14 residues. Trimming at V came to 5 bases and at J to 3 bases, leaving 6 bases not matched to a gene. From germline, CDR1 is MNHEY and CDR2 SMNVEV (reference sequence). CDR3 sequence: CASSNSGQHTEAFF. CDR3 nucleotides: TGTGCCAGCAGTAACTCGGGACAGCACACTGAAGCTTTCTTT.

This clonotype came up a few times. The V gene is TRBV11-2, the J gene TRBJ2-7; a weak D match, TRBD1 (5 bases). Germline-derived CDR1 and CDR2 are SGHAT and FQNNGV. V dropped 4 bases and J dropped 2 bases, with 18 bases sitting between them. CDR3 size: 16 residues. The CDR3 region is CASSYLRTPTPYEQYF. The DNA of the CDR3 is TGTGCCAGCAGCTATTTACGGACACCAACCCCCTACGAGCAGTACTTC.

This clonotype was seen at least ten times. The chain carries TRBV5-1 and TRBJ2-1, with 14 bases aligning to TRBD2. CDR1 is SGHRS, CDR2 YFSETQ, per germline. The V segment lost 4 bases and the J segment 7 bases; nucleotides outside the gene matches: 10. The CDR3 spans 17 residues. The CDR3 bases are TGCGCCAGCAGCCCCCGGACCGGGACTAGCGGGAGTAATGAGCAGTTCTTC. This sequence encodes CASSPRTGTSGSNEQFF. The full variable domain, in which reference TRBV5-1 and TRBJ2-1 provide the parts outside the CDR3, is KAGVTQTPRYLIKTRGQQVTLSCSPISGHRSVSWYQQTPGQGLQFLFEYFSETQRNKGNFPGRFSGRQFSNSRSEMNVSTLELGDSALYLCASSPRTGTSGSNEQFFGPGTRLTVL.

The rearrangement links TRBV21-1 to TRBJ2-5; the D call in the table, TRBD2, was not verified against the DNA. TRBV21-1 is described as a pseudogene. CDR3 length: 14 amino acids. CDR3 in amino acids: CASSNQRELKTQYF. In DNA form, the CDR3 reads TGTGCCAGCAGCAACCAGCGGGAGTTGAAGACCCAGTACTTC.

This clonotype was picked up a small number of times. The chain is built from TRBV10-3 and TRBJ2-7; 8 nucleotides align to TRBD2. The CDR3 runs to 14 residues. Looked up from germline, CDR1 is ENHRY and CDR2 is SYGVKD. Unmatched junction bases numbered 6, after V lost 5 bases and J lost 3 bases. The CDR3 here is CAISREAGVYEQYF. CDR3 nucleotide sequence: TGTGCCATCAGTAGAGAAGCGGGAGTCTACGAGCAGTACTTC.

The chain uses TRBV27 and TRBJ1-1; D is unresolved. The CDR3 covers 11 residues. V was trimmed by 6 bases and J by 8 bases, leaving 10 bases between them. In germline, CDR1 is MNHEY, CDR2 SMNVEV (reference sequence). The CDR3 bases are TGTGCCAGCAGAATGTCAGGAGAAGCTTTCTTT. Translation: CASRMSGEAFF.

The chain uses TRBV4-3 and TRBJ1-1; D is perhaps TRBD1 (6 bases). Per the germline V gene, CDR1 is LGHNA and CDR2 is YSLEER. The CDR3 sequence is 16 residues long. V was pared by 0 bases and J by 4 bases, with 15 bases between. The CDR3 sequence: CASSQDSTGWSTEAFF. The CDR3 coding sequence is TGCGCCAGCAGCCAAGATTCTACAGGGTGGTCCACTGAAGCTTTCTTT.

This clonotype came up a few times. The J gene is TRBJ1-1, the V gene TRBV4-2; 9 bases are a match to TRBD1. Germline trimming cut 0 bases from V and 9 bases from J; bases unmatched to any gene: 8. Germline V gene lookup returns CDR1 LGHNA and CDR2 YNFKEQ. The CDR3 is 15 amino acids. The CDR3: CASSQEGWGQGQAFF. Here the CDR3 DNA reads TGTGCCAGCAGCCAAGAAGGTTGGGGACAGGGCCAAGCTTTCTTT.

The chain employs TRBV19 and TRBJ1-6, with D hard to call. Germline CDR1 reads LNHDA; CDR2 reads SQIVND (reference sequence). The length of the CDR3 is 14 residues. The germline V and J ends were trimmed by 8 bases and 4 bases, with 12 bases remaining between them. The CDR3 protein is CASHPGRYNSPLHF. Written as DNA, the CDR3 is TGTGCCAGTCACCCCGGACGGTATAATTCACCCCTCCACTTT.

The rearrangement uses TRBV5-1 and TRBJ1-6; D is unresolved. The germline V and J ends were trimmed by 5 bases and 7 bases, with 19 bases remaining between them. The germline V gene has CDR1 SGHRS and CDR2 YFSETQ. This CDR3 has 16 amino acids. As DNA, the CDR3 is TGCGCCAGCAGTCGTCACAATTTGCAGCAAAATTCACCCCTCCACTTT. It specifies CASSRHNLQQNSPLHF. The whole variable domain, remainder taken from reference TRBV5-1 and TRBJ1-6, is KAGVTQTPRYLIKTRGQQVTLSCSPISGHRSVSWYQQTPGQGLQFLFEYFSETQRNKGNFPGRFSGRQFSNSRSEMNVSTLELGDSALYLCASSRHNLQQNSPLHFGNGTRLTVT.

This clonotype was picked up a small number of times. Here the CDR3 DNA reads TGCAGCGTTTTCCTCCGGGGGCCCAATCAGCCCCAGCATTTT. It codes for CSVFLRGPNQPQHF. The gene calls are TRBV29-1 and TRBJ1-5, with D perhaps TRBD1 (6 bases). Per germline, CDR1 SQVTM and CDR2 ANQGSEA. With 5 bases removed from V and 3 bases from J, the gap between germline ends came to 14 bases. The CDR3 consists of 14 residues.

In its sample, this clonotype was seen a few times. The chain links TRBV5-1 to TRBJ2-7; maybe TRBD2 (6 bases). The CDR3 is 14 amino acids. V was trimmed by 4 bases and J by 0 bases, leaving 11 bases between them. Germline CDR1 is SGHRS and CDR2 is YFSETQ. The CDR3 nucleotides are TGCGCCAGCAGCAGGGACTCCCGCTCCTACGAGCAGTACTTC. This encodes CASSRDSRSYEQYF.

This chain links TRBV9 with TRBJ2-1; 11 positions agree with TRBD2. The germline V gene encodes CDR1 SGDLS and CDR2 YYNGEE. The CDR3 has 14 amino acids. Trimming at V came to 4 bases and at J to 8 bases, leaving 5 bases not matched to a gene. Written as DNA, the CDR3 is TGTGCCAGCAGCACTAGCGGGAGTCGGGATGAGCAGTTCTTC. It translates to CASSTSGSRDEQFF.

This clonotype has a handful of counts. This chain uses TRBV5-6 with TRBJ1-1; D is unresolved. Germline loops: CDR1 SGHDT, CDR2 YYEEEE. This CDR3 comprises 16 residues. Trimming left V 4 bases short and J 1 base short, with 17 bases between. CDR3 coding DNA: TGTGCCAGCAGCGTCAGCTGGGGATGGGGGAACACTGAAGCTTTCTTT. Translated, it gives CASSVSWGWGNTEAFF.

CDR3 nucleotide sequence: TGTGCCAGCAGCTTAGCGCGGACAGAGTACGAGCAGTACTTC. This codes for CASSLARTEYEQYF. The J gene is TRBJ2-7, the V gene TRBV7-8, with TRBD1 as a possible D gene (6 bases). Per the germline V gene, CDR1 is SGHVS and CDR2 is FQNEAQ. Deletions cut 0 bases from V and 4 bases from J, with 10 bases between. The CDR3 is 14 amino acids.

This chain uses TRBV20-1 with TRBJ1-6, with 8 bases identical to TRBD1. Per the germline V gene, CDR1 is DFQATT and CDR2 is SNEGSKA (reference sequence). This CDR3 is built from 18 residues. J lost 2 bases, V lost 1 base, and 10 bases had no gene match. As DNA, the CDR3 is TGCAGTGCTAGAGGTTGGCAGGGGGCAATGGCCTATAATTCACCCCTCCACTTT. As protein: CSARGWQGAMAYNSPLHF.

This chain joins TRBV12-3 or TRBV12-4 and TRBJ2-1; TRBD2 matches 8 bases. V shed 5 bases, J shed 8 bases, and the junction held 14 bases outside the gene matches. The CDR3 sequence is 16 residues long. The CDR3 coding sequence is TGTGCCAGCAGTCCTGGACTAGCCGGCGGCGGCGATGAGCAGTTCTTC. Translation: CASSPGLAGGGDEQFF.

Ten or more counts support this clonotype. The chain employs TRBV12-3 or TRBV12-4 and TRBJ1-3; D perhaps matches TRBD1 (6 bases). The ends were cut back, 4 bases at V and 2 bases at J, with 12 bases in the middle. The CDR3 contains 15 residues. CDR3: CASSYTGKTGNTIYF. In DNA form, the CDR3 reads TGTGCCAGCAGTTACACAGGGAAAACTGGAAACACCATATATTTT.

This sequence joins TRBV11-2 and TRBJ1-5, with a tentative D call TRBD1 (6 bases). Trimming stripped 4 bases from V and 2 bases from J, with 12 bases between. CDR3 length equals 15 residues. Looked up from germline, CDR1 is SGHAT and CDR2 is FQNNGV. CDR3 protein: CASSSGQRGNQPQHF. The CDR3 bases are TGTGCCAGCAGCTCGGGACAAAGGGGCAATCAGCCCCAGCATTTT.

This clonotype has at least ten counts. The chain carries TRBV4-1 and TRBJ1-4; TRBD1 matches at 12 bases. Germline assignment: CDR1 MGHRA and CDR2 YSYEKL. After removal of 3 bases from V and 7 bases from J, the junction contained 3 bases not matched to a gene. This CDR3 region has 15 residues. The CDR3 loop is CASSQGQGAREKLFF. The CDR3 DNA sequence: TGCGCCAGCAGCCAGGGACAGGGGGCGCGTGAAAAACTGTTTTTT.